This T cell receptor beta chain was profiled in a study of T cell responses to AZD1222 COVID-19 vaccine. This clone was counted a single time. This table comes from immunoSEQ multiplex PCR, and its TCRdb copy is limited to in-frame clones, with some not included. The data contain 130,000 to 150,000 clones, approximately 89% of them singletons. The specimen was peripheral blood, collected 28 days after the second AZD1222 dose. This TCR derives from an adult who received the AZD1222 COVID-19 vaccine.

The CDR3 DNA sequence: TGTGCCAGCAGTTGGGGATATGGGACAGGTTATGGCTACACCTTC. This encodes CASSWGYGTGYGYTF. The V call is TRBV6-2 or TRBV6-3, the J call TRBJ1-2, with TRBD1 identical over 8 bases. Germline CDR1 reads MNHEY; CDR2 reads SVGEGT. Unmatched junction bases numbered 9, after V lost 4 bases and J lost 5 bases. The CDR3 runs 15 residues.